This T cell receptor (beta chain) was documented in a study of cytomegalovirus exposure and HLA in healthy donors. Separation from the roughly 700-subject first cohort characterized the 120-subject validation cohort, to which the donors belonged. Clones were read by immunoSEQ multiplex PCR, and TCRdb kept only the in-frame ones, dropping some. The sample includes 100,000 to 120,000 clones, over 75% seen only once; the top ten take almost 1.5%. Trimming took 6 bases from V and 7 from J, leaving 13 bases between them. From germline, CDR1 is MNHEY and CDR2 SVGAGI. This CDR3 is 13 amino acids long. Whole-study findings and limits: One later analysis, an examination of the 120 validation repertoires, found that first-cohort TCR clusters tended to co-occur in them.

This clone was picked up one time. Its specificity is unknown. The sample consisted of PBMCs. This receptor was taken from a woman aged 25-40 years in good health and CMV-seropositive. V and J are TRBV6-5 and TRBJ2-1; TRBD2 is a possible D gene (6 bases). CDR3 loop: CASRPYRGNEQFF. DNA for the CDR3: TGTGCCAGCAGACCTTACCGGGGGAATGAGCAGTTCTTC.